This T cell receptor (beta chain) was recorded in a study of T cells in Graves' hyperthyroidism and ophthalmopathy. Germline V gene sequence: CDR1 SNHLY, CDR2 FYNNEI. This CDR3 region has 13 residues. Trimming at V came to 5 bases and at J to 8 bases, leaving 6 bases not matched to a gene. This clonotype was counted at least ten times. The definition of stable Graves' hyperthyroidism was no ophthalmopathy progression within 18 months. The hyperthyroidism patients had all been newly diagnosed, and their disease duration was under 2 months. Their ages ranged from 18 to 65 years. There were TCR beta CDR3 regions amplified from RNA transcripts. Researchers ran a first-round RT-PCR on the TCR CDR3 using the HTBI primer set. A single record per CDR3 protein comes from TCRdb applying MiXCR to the multiplex PCR reads. The profile shows about 560,000 distinct CDR3 sequences, 16% of them singletons.

This clonotype was sampled from a woman under 30 with Graves' hyperthyroidism. The rearrangement links TRBV2 to TRBJ1-3; 7 bases are a match to TRBD1. The sample was blood. CDR3 amino acids: CASSPTGQDTIYF. The CDR3 nucleotides are TGTGCCAGCAGTCCGACAGGGCAGGACACCATATATTTT.